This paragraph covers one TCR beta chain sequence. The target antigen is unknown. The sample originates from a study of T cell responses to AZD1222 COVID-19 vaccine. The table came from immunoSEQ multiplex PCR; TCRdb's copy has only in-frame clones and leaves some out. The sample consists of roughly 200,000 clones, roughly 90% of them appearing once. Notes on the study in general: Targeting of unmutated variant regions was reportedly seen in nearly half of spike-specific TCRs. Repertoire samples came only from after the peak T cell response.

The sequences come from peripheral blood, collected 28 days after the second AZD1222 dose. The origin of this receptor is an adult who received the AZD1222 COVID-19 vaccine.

The DNA of the CDR3 is TGTGCCAGCATCCCCCCGAGCAATCAGCCCCAGCATTTT. Its protein is CASIPPSNQPQHF. The chain recombines TRBV9 with TRBJ1-5; D not resolved. The CDR3 spans 13 residues. CDR1 SGDLS and CDR2 YYNGEE come from the germline V gene. The V gene lost 6 bases and the J gene lost 1 base, with 8 bases spanning the gap.